This passage covers 23 T cell receptor beta chains from one sample sequenced in a study of CD8 T cells in ankylosing spondylitis. TCRdb called the 5' RACE reads again in MiXCR, with one record for every CDR3 protein. The table records 300,000 to 350,000 distinct CDR3 sequences, about 15% of them present only once. Material: blood, either unsorted or a sorted T cell fraction (not recorded which). Receptors originate from a male donor with ankylosing spondylitis or in good health (not recorded which).

The genes are TRBV29-1 and TRBJ2-5; D is perhaps TRBD1 (6 bases). The CDR3 is 13 amino acids. Trimming pared 6 bases from V and 4 bases from J, leaving 15 bases between. Germline V gives CDR1 SQVTM, CDR2 ANQGSEA. CDR3 nucleotides: TGCAGCGTCCAAAGGGGGTCTTTAGAGACCCAGTACTTC. Amino acids: CSVQRGSLETQYF.

This clonotype was observed a handful of times. The chain carries TRBV5-1 and TRBJ1-2; 7 positions match TRBD1. Trimming cost V 0 bases and J 5 bases; bases outside gene matches: 7. The CDR3 length is 15 residues. Germline V gives CDR1 SGHRS, CDR2 YFSETQ. The CDR3 DNA is TGCGCCAGCAGCTTGGGCAGGACAGGATTATATGGCTACACCTTC. Its protein product is CASSLGRTGLYGYTF.

The chain links TRBV6-1 to TRBJ2-7; the D is unclear. Trimming shortened V by 2 bases and J by 2 bases, and 16 bases separated the two germline ends. Germline lookup yields CDR1 MNHNS and CDR2 SASEGT. The CDR3 has 16 residues. The CDR3 loop reads CASSEQSGVSTYEQYF. In nucleotides, the CDR3 is TGTGCCAGCAGTGAACAGAGTGGGGTGTCCACCTACGAGCAGTACTTC.

The V gene is TRBV11-2, the J gene TRBJ1-2; D remains ambiguous. This CDR3 has 15 residues. Germline V gives CDR1 SGHAT, CDR2 FQNNGV. With 1 base removed from V and 4 bases from J, the gap between germline ends came to 13 bases. CDR3: CASSLGRAASYGYTF. The CDR3 DNA sequence: TGTGCCAGCAGCTTAGGGCGGGCAGCCAGCTATGGCTACACCTTC.

This clonotype has more than one count but fewer than ten. The gene calls are TRBV6-5 and TRBJ2-3; TRBD2 matches at 10 bases. V dropped 3 bases and J dropped 2; count of bases not matched to a gene: 11. The CDR3 runs to 18 residues. Germline assignment: CDR1 MNHEY and CDR2 SVGAGI. The CDR3 spells CASSYGSLAGVSTDTQYF. The CDR3 coding sequence is TGTGCCAGCAGTTATGGCTCTCTAGCGGGAGTTTCCACAGATACGCAGTATTTT.

This clonotype was seen only a few times. The chain uses TRBV12-3 or TRBV12-4 and TRBJ1-6; D is perhaps TRBD1 (5 bases). Trimming left V 3 bases short and J 9 bases short, with 9 bases between. The CDR3 has 13 amino acids. The CDR3 sequence: CASSFSGGSPLHF. The CDR3 coding sequence is TGTGCCAGCAGTTTTTCGGGGGGTTCACCCCTCCACTTT.

J is TRBJ2-5 and V is TRBV5-1, with 10 bases identical to TRBD1. The CDR3 sequence is 15 residues long. V was clipped by 0 bases and J by 3 bases; unmatched bases: 2. Germline V gene data show CDR1 as SGHRS and CDR2 as YFSETQ. DNA of the CDR3: TGCGCCAGCAGCTTGGGAGGGACAGGGGAAGAGACCCAGTACTTC. Translation gives CASSLGGTGEETQYF.

V usage is TRBV12-3 or TRBV12-4 and J usage is TRBJ2-5, with D perhaps TRBD2 (6 bases). There are 15 residues in the CDR3. V shed 3 bases and J shed 2 bases, with 13 bases lying between them. CDR3 DNA: TGTGCCAGCAGTTTTTGGGCGGGGAAACAAGAGACCCAGTACTTC. It yields the protein CASSFWAGKQETQYF.

The rearrangement joins TRBV25-1 to TRBJ1-1; D remains unclear. CDR3 length: 11 residues. Germline CDR1 and CDR2: MGHDK and SYGVNS. Deletions cut 7 bases from V and 0 bases from J, with 3 bases between. The CDR3 is CASIVNTEAFF. The CDR3 DNA reads TGTGCCAGCATAGTGAACACTGAAGCTTTCTTT.

DNA of the CDR3: TGCAGTGCTAGAGCAGGGGGTGACGGCTACACCTTC. Translated: CSARAGGDGYTF. The chain couples TRBV20-1 to TRBJ1-2; 7 nucleotides agree with TRBD1. In germline, CDR1 is DFQATT, CDR2 SNEGSKA (reference sequence). V shed 1 base and J 8 bases; nucleotides not matched to a gene: 4. The CDR3 sequence is 12 residues long.

The rearrangement links TRBV12-3 or TRBV12-4 to TRBJ1-2; 9 bases are shared with TRBD1. This CDR3 region has 17 residues. J gave up 1 base and V 5 bases, and 11 bases lay outside the gene matches. The DNA for the CDR3 is TGTGCCAGCAGTCATGTACAGGGGGCGCGGGGTAACTATGGCTACACCTTC. The encoded protein is CASSHVQGARGNYGYTF.

This clonotype has more than one count but fewer than ten. This chain joins TRBV3-1 and TRBJ2-7; D assignment may be TRBD1 or TRBD2 (6 bases each). V lost 1 base and J lost 2, with 12 bases in between. Per germline, CDR1 LGHDT and CDR2 YNNKEL (reference sequence). This CDR3 spans 15 amino acids. The CDR3 nucleotides are TGTGCCAGCAGCCAAGGAAATAGGGGGGCCTACGAGCAGTACTTC. This codes for CASSQGNRGAYEQYF.

This clonotype has more than one count but fewer than ten. This chain uses TRBV5-5 with TRBJ2-7, with 8 bases aligning to TRBD2. This CDR3 is 16 amino acids long. From germline, CDR1 is SGHKS and CDR2 YYEKEE (reference sequence). The junction had 10 bases not matched to a gene; V was cut back by 4 bases and J by 1 base. The CDR3 region has the DNA TGTGCCAGCAGCCTACAAGTGCGGGGGGTTTCCTACGAGCAGTACTTC. Amino acids: CASSLQVRGVSYEQYF.

V gene TRBV6-1 combines with J gene TRBJ1-1, with 7 bases fitting TRBD1. Per the germline V gene, CDR1 is MNHNS and CDR2 is SASEGT. The junction had 17 bases not matched to a gene; V was cut back by 6 bases and J by 7 bases. The CDR3 totals 16 residues. CDR3 in DNA: TGTGCCAGCAGGAGCGCAGGGGGTGCCTCGGTTTTTGAAGCTTTCTTT. It is translated as CASRSAGGASVFEAFF.

This chain joins TRBV3-1 and TRBJ1-2; a possible D gene is TRBD1 (5 bases). Between the trimmed V and J ends, which lost 0 bases and 4 bases, there was a span of 12 bases. This CDR3 spans 15 amino acids. CDR1 LGHDT and CDR2 YNNKEL come from the germline V gene (reference sequence). The CDR3 DNA follows: TGTGCCAGCAGCCAAGACGGCAGGGACGCCTATGGCTACACCTTC. Translated: CASSQDGRDAYGYTF.

V usage is TRBV12-3 or TRBV12-4 and J usage is TRBJ2-3; no firm D call. V lost 6 bases and J 1 base, leaving 17 bases between the germline ends. The CDR3 contains 16 residues. In DNA form, the CDR3 reads TGTGCCAGCAGCCCCCCCAGTAACCGGGGCACAGATACGCAGTATTTT. This codes for CASSPPSNRGTDTQYF.

The sample holds many counts of this clonotype. Sequence at one end of the junction differs from germline and may be a read error. This rearrangement joins TRBV7-2 to TRBJ2-3; maybe TRBD2 (5 bases). The CDR3 has 13 amino acids. Germline CDR1 is SGHTA and CDR2 is FQGNSA. The CDR3 DNA is TGTGCCAGCAGCCTAGCTCGTCCCGATACGCAGTATTTT. Translating gives CASSLARPDTQYF.

This clonotype was observed a handful of times. The chain couples TRBV5-6 to TRBJ2-4, with 7 positions matching TRBD1. J lost 0 bases, V lost 6 bases, and 3 bases had no gene match. The CDR3 spans 14 residues. Germline V gene sequence: CDR1 SGHDT, CDR2 YYEEEE. The CDR3 DNA reads TGTGCCAGCAACAGGGGTCTAGCCAAAAACATTCAGTACTTC. Amino acid sequence: CASNRGLAKNIQYF.

This clonotype was counted only a few times. The CDR3 protein is CASSENWEQFF. In DNA form, the CDR3 reads TGTGCCAGCAGTGAAAACTGGGAGCAGTTCTTC. This chain joins TRBV2 and TRBJ2-1; D not certain. Trimming stripped 2 bases from V and 10 bases from J, with 6 bases between. This CDR3 has 11 amino acids. CDR1 and CDR2 from the germline V gene are SNHLY and FYNNEI. Variable domain in full (rest from reference TRBV2 and TRBJ2-1): EPEVTQTPSHQVTQMGQEVILRCVPISNHLYFYWYRQILGQKVEFLVSFYNNEISEKSEIFDDQFSVERPDGSNFTLKIRSTKLEDSAMYFCASSENWEQFFGPGTRLTVL.

V gene TRBV21-1 combines with J gene TRBJ2-1; TRBD2 reflects the table's D call only, with no check against the DNA. TRBV21-1 is annotated as a pseudogene. CDR3 length equals 16 residues. CDR3 bases: TGTGCCAGCAGCAAAGTGACTAGCGGGGGAACACATGAGCAGTTCTTC. Protein: CASSKVTSGGTHEQFF.

This clonotype was observed a handful of times. The chain combines TRBV5-1 with TRBJ1-1, with 10 bases identical to TRBD1. The V segment lost 2 bases and the J segment 5 bases; nucleotides outside the gene matches: 3. Per the germline V gene, CDR1 is SGHRS and CDR2 is YFSETQ. The CDR3 contains 14 residues. Written as DNA, the CDR3 is TGCGCCAGCAGCTTCGGACAGGGGGTTACTGAAGCTTTCTTT. It yields the protein CASSFGQGVTEAFF.

This clonotype was observed a handful of times. The chain employs TRBV7-9 and TRBJ1-2; 7 positions agree with TRBD1. Germline-derived CDR1 and CDR2 are SEHNR and FQNEAQ (reference sequence). This CDR3 comprises 15 residues. V was clipped by 5 bases and J by 4 bases; unmatched bases: 10. CDR3 DNA sequence: TGTGCCAGCAGCGCTCCCCTCGGACAGGCCTATGGCTACACCTTC. Its protein product is CASSAPLGQAYGYTF.

This clonotype was found a few times. This chain joins TRBV5-1 and TRBJ2-3; 10 nucleotides align to TRBD2. This CDR3 comprises 16 residues. Germline V gene sequence: CDR1 SGHRS, CDR2 YFSETQ. Losses at the gene ends were 4 bases for V and 2 bases for J; bases not matched to a gene: 7. Here the CDR3 DNA reads TGCGCCAGCAGCGGGCTGGGACTAGCGCTCACAGATACGCAGTATTTT. It encodes CASSGLGLALTDTQYF.